One sample yielded the 24 T cell receptor beta chains listed below, sequenced in a study of shared clonotypes between healthy human individuals. Naive CD8 populations comprised CD45RO-negative cells positively selected for CCR7, excluding terminally differentiated effector memory CD45RA+ cells. Libraries were prepared by immunoSEQ multiplex PCR; TCRdb keeps only in-frame clonotypes and omits some of them. Here the sample spans millions of clones, about 95% being singletons. Sample: naive CD8+ T cells sorted from blood. Every receptor here comes from a man aged 18-30 years in good health.

The chain is built from TRBV9 and TRBJ1-5; possibly TRBD1 for D (5 bases). The V end lost 0 bases, the J end lost 9 bases, and 13 bases lay between the germline ends. This CDR3 is built from 14 residues. Germline V gives CDR1 SGDLS, CDR2 YYNGEE. The CDR3 region has the DNA TGTGCCAGCAGCGTAGAAGGGGAGCTTGGGCCCCAGCATTTT. This codes for CASSVEGELGPQHF. The full variable domain, rest sourced from reference TRBV9 and TRBJ1-5, is DSGVTQTPKHLITATGQRVTLRCSPRSGDLSVYWYQQSLDQGLQFLIQYYNGEERAKGNILERFSAQQFPDLHSELNLSSLELGDSALYFCASSVEGELGPQHFGDGTRLSIL.

The chain has TRBV27 and TRBJ2-2; D uncertain. The CDR3 has 15 residues. Germline V gene lookup returns CDR1 MNHEY and CDR2 SMNVEV (reference sequence). With 3 bases removed from V and 0 bases from J, the gap between germline ends came to 8 bases. CDR3 sequence (DNA): TGTGCCAGCAGTTTTGGTATCGCGAACACCGGGGAGCTGTTTTTT. As protein: CASSFGIANTGELFF.

The J gene is TRBJ2-7, the V gene TRBV29-1, with TRBD1 matching over 9 bases. Germline CDR1 reads SQVTM; CDR2 reads ANQGSEA. The CDR3 extends over 14 amino acids. J was trimmed by 2 bases and V by 2 bases; bases with no gene match: 4. Written as DNA, the CDR3 is TGCAGCGTTGAAAAGGGGACAGGGACCTACGAGCAGTACTTC. It specifies CSVEKGTGTYEQYF.

About this clone: Other nucleotide sequences from this sample produce the same CDR3. V and J are TRBV19 and TRBJ2-7; 7 bases align to TRBD1. The V gene's germline CDR1 is LNHDA and CDR2 SQIVND (reference sequence). The V segment lost 5 bases and the J segment 2 bases; nucleotides outside the gene matches: 3. This CDR3 has 13 amino acids. CDR3 sequence: CASSVGQAYEQYF. DNA for the CDR3: TGTGCCAGTAGTGTCGGACAGGCCTACGAGCAGTACTTC. The full variable domain, with the rest looked up from reference TRBV19 and TRBJ2-7, is DGGITQSPKYLFRKEGQNVTLSCEQNLNHDAMYWYRQDPGQGLRLIYYSQIVNDFQKGDIAEGYSVSREKKESFPLTVTSAQKNPTAFYLCASSVGQAYEQYFGPGTRLTVT.

A single count supports this clone. The chain is built from TRBV28 and TRBJ2-3; D not certain. V shed 8 bases and J shed 0 bases, with 15 bases lying between them. CDR3 length equals 15 residues. CDR1 and CDR2 (germline): MDHEN, SYDVKM. CDR3 coding DNA: TGTGCCAGCTTACGTGGTCGTTCTAGCACAGATACGCAGTATTTT. This sequence encodes CASLRGRSSTDTQYF.

The V call is TRBV13, the J call TRBJ2-1; no reliable D call. The CDR3 runs to 13 residues. V lost 4 bases, J lost 8 bases, and 12 bases lay in between. The germline V gene has CDR1 PRHDT and CDR2 FYEKMQ (reference sequence). This chain's CDR3 is CASSSAPSDEQFF. Here the CDR3 DNA reads TGTGCCAGCAGCTCCGCCCCGAGTGATGAGCAGTTCTTC.

The rearrangement links TRBV13 to TRBJ2-7; D not certain. Trimming removed 5 bases at V and 0 bases at J, with 11 bases between. Germline V gives CDR1 PRHDT, CDR2 FYEKMQ (reference sequence). The CDR3 length is 14 residues. The DNA of the CDR3 is TGTGCCAGCAGCAGAACCGAATCCTCCTACGAGCAGTACTTC. Encoded protein: CASSRTESSYEQYF.

CDR3 sequence: CASSPTSGNTGELFF. As DNA, the CDR3 is TGCGCCAGCAGCCCCACTAGCGGTAACACCGGGGAGCTGTTTTTT. The rearrangement joins TRBV4-3 to TRBJ2-2; 8 bases match TRBD2. The ends lost 4 bases at V and 2 bases at J; junction bases unmatched: 3. CDR1 is LGHNA, CDR2 YSLEER, per germline. This CDR3 is 15 amino acids long.

The gene calls are TRBV15 and TRBJ1-1, with unresolved D. The germline CDR1 and CDR2 sequences are LNHNV and YYDKDF (reference sequence). This CDR3 is 11 amino acids long. V was clipped by 8 bases and J by 8 bases, with 12 bases between them. As DNA, the CDR3 is TGTGCCACCTCTATGGAGGTGGAAGCTTTCTTT. It specifies CATSMEVEAFF.

This clone was detected once. The same CDR3 is also encoded by other DNA sequences in this sample. This rearrangement joins TRBV6-1 to TRBJ2-7; D unclear. Trimming pared 4 bases from V and 0 bases from J, leaving 7 bases between. This CDR3 contains 13 residues. Germline assignment: CDR1 MNHNS and CDR2 SASEGT. CDR3 sequence reads: CASSGVSSYEQYF. The CDR3 nucleotides are TGTGCCAGCAGTGGGGTATCCTCCTACGAGCAGTACTTC.

V and J are TRBV6-6 and TRBJ2-2; no reliable D call. The CDR3 runs to 10 residues. V was shortened by 8 bases and J by 6 bases, with 4 bases between the two germline ends. Germline CDR1 MNHNY, CDR2 SVGAGI (reference sequence). The CDR3 DNA is TGTGCCAGCGCCGCCGGGGAGCTGTTTTTT. Its translation is CASAAGELFF.

V gene TRBV5-5 combines with J gene TRBJ2-7; D unclear. The CDR3 sequence is 12 residues long. Germline CDR1 reads SGHKS; CDR2 reads YYEKEE (reference sequence). Trimming took off 0 bases at V and 4 bases at J, with 5 bases between the two ends. The DNA of the CDR3 is TGTGCCAGCAGCTTGGGTACGTACGAGCAGTACTTC. Translated: CASSLGTYEQYF.

Written as DNA, the CDR3 is TGCGCCAGCAGCCAAGATTGGGACATGTCCTACGAGCAGTACTTC. This codes for CASSQDWDMSYEQYF. J is TRBJ2-7 and V is TRBV4-3; weak D call: TRBD1 (6 bases). Per the germline V gene, CDR1 is LGHNA and CDR2 is YSLEER. The CDR3 sequence is 15 residues long. Trimming took off 0 bases at V and 1 base at J, with 10 bases between the two ends.

The table lists this clone with a few counts. The rearrangement links TRBV5-1 to TRBJ2-7, with D unclear. Germline V CDR1 and CDR2: SGHRS, YFSETQ. V was shortened by 4 bases and J by 4 bases, with 9 bases between the two germline ends. The CDR3 has 12 amino acids. CDR3 DNA: TGCGCCAGCAGCCGACCTGGTTACGAGCAGTACTTC. This encodes CASSRPGYEQYF.

The chain combines TRBV6-1 with TRBJ1-5; D remains ambiguous. This CDR3 contains 15 residues. V lost 1 base and J 0 bases, leaving 7 bases between the germline ends. Germline CDR1 reads MNHNS; CDR2 reads SASEGT. CDR3 in DNA: TGTGCCAGCAGTGAAGGACTCAATAGCAATCAGCCCCAGCATTTT. As protein: CASSEGLNSNQPQHF.

The gene calls are TRBV30 and TRBJ1-1; TRBD1 aligns across 7 bases. The CDR3 is 15 amino acids. Trimming removed 3 bases from V and 4 bases from J; junction bases left unmatched: 11. Germline V CDR1 and CDR2: GTSNPN, SVGIG (reference sequence). The CDR3 loop is CAWSGDSEGSTEAFF. CDR3 nucleotide sequence: TGTGCCTGGAGCGGGGACAGTGAGGGGTCCACTGAAGCTTTCTTT.

As regards this clone: Other DNA sequences within the sample encode an identical CDR3. The chain couples TRBV10-1 to TRBJ2-7; TRBD1 matches 9 bases. CDR3 length: 14 residues. Germline trimming cut 4 bases from V and 0 bases from J; bases unmatched to any gene: 1. Germline-derived CDR1 and CDR2 are WNHNN and SYGVQD (reference sequence). The CDR3 sequence: CASSAGQGSYEQYF. The CDR3 nucleotides are TGCGCCAGCAGTGCGGGACAGGGCTCCTACGAGCAGTACTTC.

The CDR3 is CASSQRAGYEQYF. DNA for the CDR3: TGCGCCAGCAGCCAGAGGGCGGGCTACGAGCAGTACTTC. The chain links TRBV4-1 to TRBJ2-7, with D maybe TRBD2 (5 bases). The CDR3 sequence is 13 residues long. Looked up from germline, CDR1 is MGHRA and CDR2 is YSYEKL. Trimming left V 3 bases short and J 3 bases short, with 9 bases between.

V and J are TRBV9 and TRBJ1-1; D remains ambiguous. The CDR3 runs to 15 residues. Trimming stripped 4 bases from V and 4 bases from J, with 17 bases between. CDR1 is SGDLS, CDR2 YYNGEE, per germline. Here the CDR3 reads CASSLGPGGFTEAFF. The DNA of the CDR3 is TGTGCCAGCAGCCTAGGACCGGGAGGGTTCACTGAAGCTTTCTTT. Based on the CDR3 plus reference TRBV9 and TRBJ1-1, the full variable domain is DSGVTQTPKHLITATGQRVTLRCSPRSGDLSVYWYQQSLDQGLQFLIQYYNGEERAKGNILERFSAQQFPDLHSELNLSSLELGDSALYFCASSLGPGGFTEAFFGQGTRLTVV.

The V gene is TRBV7-8, the J gene TRBJ1-3; TRBD1 is a possible D gene (6 bases). This CDR3 contains 14 residues. In germline, CDR1 is SGHVS, CDR2 FQNEAQ. V shed 5 bases and J shed 0 bases, with 8 bases lying between them. Here the CDR3 reads CASSEDSSGNTIYF. The CDR3 coding sequence is TGTGCCAGCAGCGAGGACAGCTCTGGAAACACCATATATTTT.

The genes are TRBV28 and TRBJ2-5; 7 positions match TRBD2. V was pared by 5 bases and J by 5 bases, with 5 bases of the junction left unmatched. Germline lookup yields CDR1 MDHEN and CDR2 SYDVKM. The CDR3 covers 13 residues. The CDR3 DNA is TGTGCCAGCAGTCGACTAGCCCTGGAGACCCAGTACTTC. It codes for CASSRLALETQYF.

This chain links TRBV20-1 with TRBJ2-7, with D uncertain. Germline assignment: CDR1 DFQATT and CDR2 SNEGSKA (reference sequence). V was cut by 6 bases and J by 6 bases, with 12 bases left in between. The CDR3 totals 11 residues. The CDR3 region has the DNA TGCAGTGCGGCCGGGTTGGGCGAGCAGTACTTC. Translating gives CSAAGLGEQYF.

The chain uses TRBV5-1 and TRBJ1-2, with D tentatively TRBD1 (5 bases). The CDR3 is 12 amino acids. CDR1 and CDR2 (germline): SGHRS, YFSETQ. The V and J ends lost 0 bases and 7 bases respectively, with 7 bases between them. The DNA of the CDR3 is TGCGCCAGCAGCTTGGGGGACGTTGGCTACACCTTC. It yields the protein CASSLGDVGYTF.

V is TRBV6-5 and J is TRBJ1-1; D uncertain. This CDR3 contains 12 residues. Deletions cut 6 bases from V and 1 base from J, with 6 bases between. Germline loops: CDR1 MNHEY, CDR2 SVGAGI. CDR3 region: CASRPGNTEAFF. The DNA of the CDR3 is TGTGCCAGCAGGCCAGGGAACACTGAAGCTTTCTTT.